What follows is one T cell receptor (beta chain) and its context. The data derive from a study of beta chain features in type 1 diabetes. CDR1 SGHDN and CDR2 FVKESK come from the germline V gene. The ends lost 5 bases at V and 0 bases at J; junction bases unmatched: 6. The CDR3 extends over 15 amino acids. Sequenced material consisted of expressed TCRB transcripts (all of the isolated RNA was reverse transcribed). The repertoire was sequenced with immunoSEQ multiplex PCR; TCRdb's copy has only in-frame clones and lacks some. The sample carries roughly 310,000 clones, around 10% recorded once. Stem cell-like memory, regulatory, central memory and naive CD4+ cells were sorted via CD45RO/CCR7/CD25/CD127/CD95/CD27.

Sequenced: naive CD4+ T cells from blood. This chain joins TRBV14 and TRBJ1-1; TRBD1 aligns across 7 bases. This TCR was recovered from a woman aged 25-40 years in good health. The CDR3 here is CASSYRQGMNTEAFF. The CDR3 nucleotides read TGTGCCAGCAGCTACCGACAGGGCATGAACACTGAAGCTTTCTTT.